Shown below are 29 T cell receptor beta chains from a single sample sequenced in a study of beta chain features in type 1 diabetes. The sequenced template was cDNA made from the entire isolated RNA. Repertoires were generated with immunoSEQ multiplex PCR, while TCRdb's copy carries only in-frame clones and drops some. The table has around 500,000 clones, roughly 11% seen once. The sequenced sample was naive CD4+ T cells from blood. Receptors originate from a woman aged 18-35 years in good health.

This rearrangement joins TRBV5-6 to TRBJ1-1; no reliable D call. Germline V gene data show CDR1 as SGHDT and CDR2 as YYEEEE. This CDR3 is built from 15 residues. V gave up 4 bases and J gave up 4 bases, with 17 bases separating them. The CDR3 region is CASSRVKTLLTEAFF. The DNA of the CDR3 is TGTGCCAGCAGCCGGGTGAAGACGCTCCTCACTGAAGCTTTCTTT.

This CDR3 is CASSQDLDRAEAFF. The CDR3 nucleotides read TGTGCCAGCAGCCAAGATCTTGACAGGGCTGAAGCTTTCTTT. The J gene is TRBJ1-1, the V gene TRBV4-2; 7 nucleotides line up with TRBD1. Trimming at V came to 0 bases and at J to 6 bases, leaving 4 bases not matched to a gene. The CDR3 extends over 14 amino acids. CDR1 and CDR2 from the germline V gene are LGHNA and YNFKEQ.

Comment on this clone: Other DNA sequences in the sample encode the same CDR3. The chain recombines TRBV7-2 with TRBJ2-5; D remains unclear. Germline V gene data show CDR1 as SGHTA and CDR2 as FQGNSA. V lost 0 bases and J lost 5, with 4 bases in between. The CDR3 has 12 amino acids. The CDR3 bases are TGTGCCAGCAGCTTAGCCGGGGAGACCCAGTACTTC. Protein: CASSLAGETQYF.

The V call is TRBV11-2, the J call TRBJ2-1, with D perhaps matching TRBD2 (6 bases). CDR1 is SGHAT and CDR2 is FQNNGV in the germline V gene. Trimming took off 1 base at V and 15 bases at J, with 10 bases between the two ends. The CDR3 contains 11 residues. In DNA form, the CDR3 reads TGTGCCAGCAGCTTAGGACTAGTCCCGTTCTTC. Translation gives CASSLGLVPFF.

The V and J genes are TRBV7-3 and TRBJ1-1; no definite D call. Trimming removed 2 bases at V and 0 bases at J, with 7 bases between. The CDR3 has 14 amino acids. Looked up from germline, CDR1 is SGHTA and CDR2 is FQGTGA. The CDR3 region is CASSLLVLNTEAFF. The DNA of the CDR3 is TGTGCCAGCAGCTTATTAGTCCTGAACACTGAAGCTTTCTTT.

This clone was observed once. A much larger clone is a single base away; this may be a read error. The chain has TRBV30 and TRBJ1-1; no firm D call. Germline loops: CDR1 GTSNPN, CDR2 SVGIG (reference sequence). The CDR3 is 11 residues long. The DNA of the CDR3 is TGTGGCTGGAGCCGAGGGCAGTCAGCTTTCTTT. It translates to CGWSRGQSAFF.

V is TRBV27 and J is TRBJ1-1, with D uncertain. Between the trimmed V and J ends, which lost 2 bases and 8 bases, there was a span of 15 bases. Germline lookup yields CDR1 MNHEY and CDR2 SMNVEV (reference sequence). The CDR3 runs 14 residues. The CDR3 loop reads CASSLISSESEAFF. Here the CDR3 DNA reads TGTGCCAGCAGTTTAATAAGCTCTGAGTCCGAAGCTTTCTTT.

This clone was counted a few times. Other DNA sequences in this specimen translate into the identical CDR3. This rearrangement joins TRBV18 to TRBJ1-1; no definite D call. With 2 bases removed from V and 0 bases from J, the gap between germline ends came to 4 bases. The CDR3 has 13 amino acids. Germline assignment: CDR1 KGHSH and CDR2 LQKENI. CDR3 sequence reads: CASSPSVNTEAFF. CDR3 nucleotide sequence: TGTGCCAGCTCACCATCGGTGAACACTGAAGCTTTCTTT.

A remark on this clone: This specimen includes other DNA sequences encoding the same CDR3. V usage is TRBV7-9 and J usage is TRBJ2-5; D is uncertain. CDR3 length: 12 residues. Germline V CDR1 and CDR2: SEHNR, FQNEAQ (reference sequence). Trimming left V 4 bases short and J 5 bases short, with 8 bases between. CDR3 nucleotide sequence: TGTGCCAGCAGCTCCGTTTTGGAGACCCAGTACTTC. Translation gives CASSSVLETQYF.

This clone was seen more than once but under ten times. The chain couples TRBV29-1 to TRBJ1-1, with D unclear. This CDR3 has 10 amino acids. Trimming removed 4 bases at V and 10 bases at J, with 10 bases between. Germline assignment: CDR1 SQVTM and CDR2 ANQGSEA. The CDR3 DNA follows: TGCAGCGTTGGGGGTCTGGGAGCTTTCTTT. This sequence encodes CSVGGLGAFF.

CDR3 in amino acids: CASSGSEQYF. The CDR3 nucleotides are TGTGCCAGCAGCGGATCCGAGCAGTACTTC. The chain links TRBV7-9 to TRBJ2-7, with D unresolved. Germline V gene lookup returns CDR1 SEHNR and CDR2 FQNEAQ (reference sequence). V lost 5 bases and J lost 6, with 5 bases in between. This CDR3 spans 10 amino acids.

V is TRBV5-1 and J is TRBJ2-6, with D possibly TRBD1 on 5 matching bases. This CDR3 is 16 amino acids long. Between the trimmed V and J ends, which lost 3 bases and 2 bases, there was a span of 12 bases. Germline V gene sequence: CDR1 SGHRS, CDR2 YFSETQ. The DNA of the CDR3 is TGCGCCAGCAGCTCCTATTCAGGGACTGGGGCCAACGTCCTGACTTTC. It codes for CASSSYSGTGANVLTF.

The rearrangement links TRBV11-2 to TRBJ2-3, with unresolved D. V was pared by 1 base and J by 0 bases, with 8 bases between. CDR3 size: 15 residues. Per the germline V gene, CDR1 is SGHAT and CDR2 is FQNNGV. In nucleotides, the CDR3 is TGTGCCAGCAGCTTAGTAGCACACAGCACAGATACGCAGTATTTT. Residues: CASSLVAHSTDTQYF.

The rearrangement joins TRBV2 to TRBJ1-1; TRBD1 is a possible D gene (5 bases). Trimming took off 5 bases at V and 10 bases at J, with 14 bases between the two ends. The CDR3 length is 12 residues. The germline V gene encodes CDR1 SNHLY and CDR2 FYNNEI. CDR3 nucleotide sequence: TGTGCCAGCAGTCGGGGCGCTGGCGTAGCTTTCTTT. It specifies CASSRGAGVAFF.

This chain connects TRBV7-9 to TRBJ2-7; 10 bases match TRBD2. The V gene's germline CDR1 is SEHNR and CDR2 FQNEAQ (reference sequence). The CDR3 totals 19 residues. Losses at the gene ends were 4 bases for V and 1 base for J; bases not matched to a gene: 16. Here the CDR3 DNA reads TGTGCCAGCAGCTCGCAATCGGGGACTAGCGCGAATCCTTCCTACGAGCAGTACTTC. Residues: CASSSQSGTSANPSYEQYF.

The CDR3 coding sequence is TGTGCCAGCAGAAAGAAGGTGGGGAGAAATTCACCCCTCCACTTT. Amino acid sequence: CASRKKVGRNSPLHF. The chain has TRBV2 and TRBJ1-6; no firm D call. The CDR3 has 15 residues. V dropped 6 bases and J dropped 7 bases, with 16 bases sitting between them. Germline values: CDR1 SNHLY, CDR2 FYNNEI.

This sequence joins TRBV19 and TRBJ1-2; TRBD1 matches at 8 bases. Trimming at V came to 3 bases and at J to 8 bases, leaving 11 bases not matched to a gene. Per germline, CDR1 LNHDA and CDR2 SQIVND (reference sequence). The CDR3 spans 15 residues. The CDR3 coding sequence is TGTGCCAGTAGTATGGCTAGAGGACAGGGAGAGGGCTACACCTTC. This encodes CASSMARGQGEGYTF. Using reference TRBV19 and TRBJ1-2 for the parts outside the CDR3, the full variable domain is DGGITQSPKYLFRKEGQNVTLSCEQNLNHDAMYWYRQDPGQGLRLIYYSQIVNDFQKGDIAEGYSVSREKKESFPLTVTSAQKNPTAFYLCASSMARGQGEGYTFGSGTRLTVV.

The V gene is TRBV29-1, the J gene TRBJ2-7; 7 nucleotides match TRBD2. The V gene's germline CDR1 is SQVTM and CDR2 ANQGSEA. Trimming cost V 6 bases and J 10 bases; bases outside gene matches: 18. The CDR3 spans 14 residues. CDR3 sequence (DNA): TGCAGCGTAGAGAGGCTAGCGGATGTTAGGGAACAGTACTTC. Amino acids: CSVERLADVREQYF.

The chain recombines TRBV2 with TRBJ1-1, with a possible D match to TRBD1 (6 bases). Deletions cut 7 bases from V and 3 bases from J, with 18 bases between. The CDR3 is 15 amino acids. CDR1 and CDR2 from the germline V gene are SNHLY and FYNNEI. The CDR3 spells CASKPGGRSYTEAFF. Here the CDR3 DNA reads TGTGCCAGCAAACCTGGGGGCAGATCGTACACTGAAGCTTTCTTT.

The rearrangement uses TRBV7-3 and TRBJ2-1; 9 bases agree with TRBD1. Germline-derived CDR1 and CDR2 are SGHTA and FQGTGA. The CDR3 contains 15 residues. V lost 6 bases, J lost 7 bases, and 10 bases stayed unmatched. CDR3 in DNA: TGTGCCAGCAGGGATCTCGGACAGGGGATGAATGAGCAGTTCTTC. Amino acids: CASRDLGQGMNEQFF.

The rearrangement links TRBV28 to TRBJ1-2, with 8 bases identical to TRBD1. This CDR3 spans 16 amino acids. V was pared by 6 bases and J by 1 base, with 10 bases of the junction left unmatched. Per germline, CDR1 MDHEN and CDR2 SYDVKM. CDR3 nucleotide sequence: TGTGCCAGCAGAAATGGACAGGGCCTACGTAACTATGGCTACACCTTC. The encoded protein is CASRNGQGLRNYGYTF.

The genes are TRBV9 and TRBJ2-1; D unclear. Between the trimmed V and J ends, which lost 0 bases and 10 bases, there was a span of 14 bases. CDR1 and CDR2 (germline): SGDLS, YYNGEE. This CDR3 is built from 14 residues. The CDR3 DNA reads as TGTGCCAGCAGCGTAGAATACCTCGGCCGGGAGCAGTTCTTC. Residues: CASSVEYLGREQFF.

This chain joins TRBV30 and TRBJ1-4; D might be TRBD1 (5 bases). Germline V lookup: CDR1 GTSNPN, CDR2 SVGIG (reference sequence). The CDR3 runs to 15 residues. Trimming stripped 0 bases from V and 7 bases from J, with 15 bases between. The DNA for the CDR3 is TGTGCCTGGAGTGTTGACAGCCACAGCACTGAAAAACTGTTTTTT. It specifies CAWSVDSHSTEKLFF.

This chain connects TRBV28 to TRBJ2-1; TRBD1 agrees at 12 bases. Unmatched junction bases numbered 4, after V lost 1 base and J lost 9 bases. The CDR3 length is 15 residues. Germline CDR1 and CDR2: MDHEN and SYDVKM. The CDR3 sequence is CASSLFGTGGGEQFF. The CDR3 nucleotides read TGTGCCAGCAGTTTATTCGGGACAGGGGGCGGTGAGCAGTTCTTC.

This clone appeared a few times. The chain carries TRBV30 and TRBJ1-3; a possible D gene is TRBD1 (5 bases). CDR1 and CDR2 (germline): GTSNPN, SVGIG (reference sequence). V shed 1 base and J shed 0 bases, with 7 bases lying between them. The CDR3 length is 14 residues. CDR3 protein: CAWSEGRSGNTIYF. The CDR3 coding sequence is TGTGCCTGGAGTGAGGGGCGCTCTGGAAACACCATATATTTT. The full variable domain, with the rest looked up from reference TRBV30 and TRBJ1-3, is SQTIHQWPATLVQPVGSPLSLECTVEGTSNPNLYWYRQAAGRGLQLLFYSVGIGQISSEVPQNLSASRPQDRQFILSSKKLLLSDSGFYLCAWSEGRSGNTIYFGEGSWLTVV.

This clone occurred a few times. The chain employs TRBV7-9 and TRBJ1-6; 8 nucleotides agree with TRBD1. Unmatched junction bases numbered 10, after V lost 5 bases and J lost 7 bases. Germline V gene data show CDR1 as SEHNR and CDR2 as FQNEAQ (reference sequence). The CDR3 has 16 amino acids. The CDR3 region has the DNA TGTGCCAGCAGCCGAACAGGGGGAGGATGGAATTCACCCCTCCACTTT. Translating it yields CASSRTGGGWNSPLHF.

The chain is built from TRBV7-2 and TRBJ2-1; 10 nucleotides line up with TRBD2. V lost 7 bases and J lost 7; bases outside the gene matches: 13. This CDR3 has 16 residues. Germline values: CDR1 SGHTA, CDR2 FQGNSA. CDR3 residues: CASTPWVSSGGNEQFF. CDR3 DNA: TGTGCCAGCACCCCGTGGGTGTCTAGCGGGGGTAATGAGCAGTTCTTC.

The chain combines TRBV18 with TRBJ1-1; D call uncertain. CDR1 is KGHSH and CDR2 is LQKENI in the germline V gene. Trimming shortened V by 3 bases and J by 1 base, and 12 bases separated the two germline ends. This CDR3 spans 15 amino acids. DNA for the CDR3: TGTGCCAGCTCACCGCGGATCCACGGGAACACTGAAGCTTTCTTT. It translates to CASSPRIHGNTEAFF.

This chain connects TRBV4-3 to TRBJ2-1; 15 bases fit TRBD2. J gave up 1 base and V 2 bases, and 3 bases lay outside the gene matches. Germline assignment: CDR1 LGHNA and CDR2 YSLEER. This CDR3 contains 18 residues. This chain's CDR3 is CASSQRTSGRGSYNEQFF. Here the CDR3 DNA reads TGCGCCAGCAGCCAAAGGACTAGCGGGAGGGGATCCTACAATGAGCAGTTCTTC.